These 7 T cell receptor beta chains were sequenced from one sample in a study of post-analysis software for immune sequencing data. Overall study findings and caveats: Comparison of patients with controls showed five TRBV segments more frequent in patients, TRBV5-6, TRBV5-1 and TRBV20-1 among them.

Researchers reported that TCR beta cDNA libraries carried unique molecular identifiers. TCRdb itself ran the PCR reads through MiXCR, one entry per CDR3 protein. The sample includes approximately 660,000 distinct CDR3 sequences, approximately 60% of them seen just once. Their antigens remain unidentified. Material: blood. Receptor source: a girl aged 2 to 10 with multiple sclerosis.

This clonotype was picked up a small number of times. The V call is TRBV20-1, the J call TRBJ2-7; 7 bases map to TRBD1. Germline values: CDR1 DFQATT, CDR2 SNEGSKA (reference sequence). CDR3 length: 11 amino acids. V lost 8 bases, J lost 4 bases, and 5 bases stayed unmatched. The CDR3 DNA follows: TGCAGTACAGGGGAACCTTACGAGCAGTACTTC. This sequence encodes CSTGEPYEQYF.

The chain combines TRBV7-2 with TRBJ1-4, with D possibly TRBD1 on 5 matching bases. Trimming took 5 bases from V and 8 from J, leaving 18 bases between them. This CDR3 region has 15 residues. Germline V CDR1 and CDR2: SGHTA, FQGNSA. CDR3 nucleotide sequence: TGTGCCAGCAGCCCAGGTCGGAGGGGCGGCGAAAAACTGTTTTTT. Its translation: CASSPGRRGGEKLFF.

This clonotype was seen a single time. This chain uses TRBV27 with TRBJ2-5; TRBD1 matches at 9 bases. The J call is uncertain, as TRBJ2-7 better fits the DNA end. Germline loops: CDR1 MNHEY, CDR2 SMNVEV (reference sequence). The CDR3 sequence is 15 residues long. As DNA, the CDR3 is TGTGCCAGCAGTCCAGTCCGGGACAGGGCCCACGAGCAGTACTTC. Translated, it gives CASSPVRDRAHEQYF.

The V and J genes are TRBV29-1 and TRBJ1-2, with TRBD1 matching 9 bases. Trimming removed 7 bases from V and 3 bases from J; junction bases left unmatched: 6. The CDR3 length is 13 residues. Germline-derived CDR1 and CDR2 are SQVTM and ANQGSEA. CDR3 nucleotide sequence: TGCAGCGGATCATGGACAGGGGACTATGGCTACACCTTC. It codes for CSGSWTGDYGYTF.

This clonotype was counted a single time. The genes are TRBV20-1 and TRBJ1-2; the D is unclear. CDR1 and CDR2 (germline): DFQATT, SNEGSKA (reference sequence). Deletions cut 2 bases from V and 2 bases from J, with 12 bases between. This CDR3 region has 14 residues. The CDR3 here is CSARRVAQNYGYTF. The CDR3 nucleotides are TGCAGTGCTAGACGGGTTGCCCAGAACTATGGCTACACCTTC.

This chain joins TRBV7-9 and TRBJ1-6, with 9 bases that match TRBD1. The ends lost 6 bases at V and 7 bases at J; junction bases unmatched: 13. The germline CDR1 and CDR2 sequences are SEHNR and FQNEAQ (reference sequence). The CDR3 is 17 amino acids. DNA of the CDR3: TGTGCCAGCAGTTATCATCCGGGACAGGGAAACAATTCACCCCTCCACTTT. Its translation is CASSYHPGQGNNSPLHF.

The V gene is TRBV18, the J gene TRBJ2-1; 11 nucleotides agree with TRBD1. Looked up from germline, CDR1 is KGHSH and CDR2 is LQKENI. V shed 5 bases, J shed 9 bases, and the junction held 15 bases outside the gene matches. The CDR3 covers 17 residues. Here the CDR3 reads CASSSQNPGQGVGEQFF. CDR3 nucleotide sequence: TGTGCCAGCTCATCCCAAAATCCGGGACAGGGGGTCGGTGAGCAGTTCTTC.